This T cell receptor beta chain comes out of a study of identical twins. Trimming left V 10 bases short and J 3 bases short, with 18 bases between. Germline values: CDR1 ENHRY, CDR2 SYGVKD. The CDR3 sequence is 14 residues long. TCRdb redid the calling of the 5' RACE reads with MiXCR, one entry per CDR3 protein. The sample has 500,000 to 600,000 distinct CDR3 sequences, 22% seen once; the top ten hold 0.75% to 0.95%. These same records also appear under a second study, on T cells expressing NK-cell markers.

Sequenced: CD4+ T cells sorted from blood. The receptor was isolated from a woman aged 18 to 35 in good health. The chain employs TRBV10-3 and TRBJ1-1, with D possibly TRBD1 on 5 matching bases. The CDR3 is CASSRTRDYTEAFF. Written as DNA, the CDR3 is TGTGCCAGCTCAAGAACCAGGGACTACACTGAAGCTTTCTTT.